Below, one T cell receptor beta chain is given with its context. Libraries were prepared by immunoSEQ multiplex PCR; TCRdb keeps only in-frame clonotypes and omits some of them. The profile shows roughly 250,000 clones, approximately 83% of them singletons. Individuals drawn from approximately 22 US areas were roughly 18 to 95 years old. The data were taken from a study of blood T cell repertoires in COVID-19. Study background: The study drew acute and convalescent COVID-19 samples from the United States, Italy and Spain.

The CDR3 is 14 residues long. Germline-derived CDR1 and CDR2 are MGHRA and YSYEKL. The junction had 5 bases not matched to a gene; V was cut back by 4 bases and J by 6 bases. The chain is built from TRBV4-1 and TRBJ1-1; 10 bases align to TRBD1. Specimen: PBMCs or T cells enriched from blood (not recorded which). This receptor was taken from a woman aged 25-40 years who had recovered from COVID-19. CDR3 DNA sequence: TGCGCCAGCAGCCCGGGACAGGGGAGCGCTGAAGCTTTCTTT. It codes for CASSPGQGSAEAFF.